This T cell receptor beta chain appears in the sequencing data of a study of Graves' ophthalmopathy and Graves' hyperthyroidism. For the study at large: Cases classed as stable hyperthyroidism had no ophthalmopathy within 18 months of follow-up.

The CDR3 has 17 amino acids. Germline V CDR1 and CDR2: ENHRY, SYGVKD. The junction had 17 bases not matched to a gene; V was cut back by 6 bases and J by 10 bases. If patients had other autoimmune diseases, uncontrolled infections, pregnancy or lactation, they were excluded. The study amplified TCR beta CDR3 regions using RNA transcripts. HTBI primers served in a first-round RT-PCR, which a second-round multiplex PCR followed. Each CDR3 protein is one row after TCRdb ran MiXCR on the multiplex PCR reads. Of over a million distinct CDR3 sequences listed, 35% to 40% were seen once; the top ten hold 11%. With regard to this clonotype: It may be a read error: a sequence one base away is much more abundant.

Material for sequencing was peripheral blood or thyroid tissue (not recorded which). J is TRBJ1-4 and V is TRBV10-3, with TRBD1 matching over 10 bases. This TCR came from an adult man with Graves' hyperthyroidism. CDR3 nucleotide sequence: TGTGCCATCAGACCGGGGACAGGGGAAGCGGGGGGTGGAAAACTGTTTTTT. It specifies CAIRPGTGEAGGGKLFF.